Each of the 15 T cell receptor beta chains below was sequenced from the same sample in a study of blood T cell repertoires in COVID-19. Measured with immunoSEQ multiplex PCR; TCRdb has only the in-frame clones, and not every one. The sample records 100,000 to 140,000 clones, around 92% being singletons. Material: peripheral blood. The receptors were sampled from a middle-aged man with active or convalescent COVID-19.

The V and J genes are TRBV28 and TRBJ1-5; D perhaps matches TRBD1 (6 bases). The germline CDR1 and CDR2 sequences are MDHEN and SYDVKM. Trimming took 2 bases from V and 5 from J, leaving 13 bases between them. This CDR3 has 15 amino acids. The chain's CDR3 is CASSLRSGVHQPQHF. The CDR3 nucleotides are TGTGCCAGCAGTTTACGTTCAGGGGTCCATCAGCCCCAGCATTTT. The complete variable domain, with remaining parts taken from reference TRBV28 and TRBJ1-5, reads DVKVTQSSRYLVKRTGEKVFLECVQDMDHENMFWYRQDPGLGLRLIYFSYDVKMKEKGDIPEGYSVSREKKERFSLILESASTNQTSMYLCASSLRSGVHQPQHFGDGTRLSIL.

The chain recombines TRBV7-9 with TRBJ1-3; D ambiguous. The CDR3 runs 13 residues. From germline, CDR1 is SEHNR and CDR2 FQNEAQ (reference sequence). The V end lost 8 bases, the J end lost 5 bases, and 13 bases lay between the germline ends. CDR3 in amino acids: CASFEATRNTIYF. Written as DNA, the CDR3 is TGTGCCAGCTTTGAAGCAACCCGAAACACCATATATTTT.

The gene calls are TRBV10-3 and TRBJ2-7; D is undetermined. Germline V gene data show CDR1 as ENHRY and CDR2 as SYGVKD. Trimming took off 2 bases at V and 0 bases at J, with 11 bases between the two ends. This CDR3 spans 15 amino acids. The CDR3 coding sequence is TGTGCCATCAGTGAGGTCAGGATTAACTCCTACGAGCAGTACTTC. This translates into CAISEVRINSYEQYF.

The CDR3 DNA is TGTGCCAGCTCACCACCTGTTACCAAAAACATTCAGTACTTC. Residues: CASSPPVTKNIQYF. V gene TRBV18 combines with J gene TRBJ2-4; D remains ambiguous. The V and J ends lost 0 bases and 2 bases respectively, with 5 bases between them. CDR3 length equals 14 residues. CDR1 and CDR2 (germline): KGHSH, LQKENI.

This sequence joins TRBV7-9 and TRBJ2-5; D perhaps matches TRBD2 (5 bases). CDR1 and CDR2 (germline): SEHNR, FQNEAQ (reference sequence). The V gene lost 1 base and the J gene lost 4 bases, with 7 bases spanning the gap. This CDR3 comprises 13 residues. This CDR3 is CASSLGTVETQYF. CDR3 coding DNA: TGTGCCAGCAGCTTAGGGACTGTAGAGACCCAGTACTTC.

This clone was recorded once. J is TRBJ2-4 and V is TRBV4-3, with 8 bases fitting TRBD1. From germline, CDR1 is LGHNA and CDR2 YSLEER. With 1 base clipped from V and 1 base from J, the junction kept 6 bases outside the gene matches. The CDR3 contains 17 residues. DNA of the CDR3: TGCGCCAGCAGCCAAGGAGGACAGGGCAGGGCCAAAAACATTCAGTACTTC. Residues: CASSQGGQGRAKNIQYF.

Only one count was recorded for this clone. This chain uses TRBV11-2 with TRBJ1-4; 7 nucleotides line up with TRBD1. Germline V gives CDR1 SGHAT, CDR2 FQNNGV. V gave up 1 base and J gave up 8 bases; unmatched junction bases: 10. The CDR3 is made up of 16 amino acids. The CDR3 reads CASSLVSGQYMEKLFF. CDR3 nucleotide sequence: TGTGCCAGCAGCTTAGTCTCGGGACAGTATATGGAAAAACTGTTTTTT.

V gene TRBV7-8 combines with J gene TRBJ2-1; D is unresolved. Trimming took off 5 bases at V and 4 bases at J, with 6 bases between the two ends. This CDR3 is 12 amino acids long. Germline CDR1 is SGHVS and CDR2 is FQNEAQ. CDR3 region: CASSPQYNEQFF. CDR3 nucleotide sequence: TGTGCCAGCAGCCCGCAGTACAATGAGCAGTTCTTC. The variable domain in full, with the rest retrieved from reference TRBV7-8 and TRBJ2-1, is GAGVSQSPRYKVAKRGQDVALRCDPISGHVSLFWYQQALGQGPEFLTYFQNEAQLDKSGLPSDRFFAERPEGSVSTLKIQRTQQEDSAVYLCASSPQYNEQFFGPGTRLTVL.

V usage is TRBV18 and J usage is TRBJ1-2, with 9 bases that match TRBD1. The trim removed 3 bases at V and 7 bases at J, leaving 3 bases unmatched. The CDR3 extends over 13 amino acids. The V gene's germline CDR1 is KGHSH and CDR2 LQKENI. The CDR3 nucleotides read TGTGCCAGCTCACCGGGGACAGGGCTTGGCTACACCTTC. Translated: CASSPGTGLGYTF.

The chain links TRBV9 to TRBJ2-2; D is possibly TRBD1 (6 bases). The CDR3 length is 15 residues. V lost 1 base to trimming and J lost 6 bases, with 13 bases between them. Germline V gene sequence: CDR1 SGDLS, CDR2 YYNGEE. CDR3 sequence: CASSVSQGFPGELFF. The CDR3, as DNA: TGTGCCAGCAGCGTATCCCAGGGGTTCCCCGGGGAGCTGTTTTTT.

This rearrangement joins TRBV6-2 or TRBV6-3 to TRBJ2-1; 9 nucleotides agree with TRBD1. CDR1 MNHEY and CDR2 SVGEGT come from the germline V gene. CDR3 length: 14 residues. V was pared by 4 bases and J by 10 bases, with 8 bases of the junction left unmatched. The CDR3 coding sequence is TGTGCCAGCAGTTTAGGGACAGGGCGTGGGGAGCAGTTCTTC. Translation: CASSLGTGRGEQFF.

This clone was seen only once. V gene TRBV5-1 combines with J gene TRBJ2-1, with TRBD2 matching 13 bases. The germline V gene has CDR1 SGHRS and CDR2 YFSETQ. CDR3 size: 15 residues. V gave up 7 bases and J gave up 4 bases; unmatched junction bases: 5. CDR3 nucleotides: TGCGCCAGCGATCCGGGACTAGCGGGATACAATGAGCAGTTCTTC. Encoded protein: CASDPGLAGYNEQFF.

This clone was recorded a few times. The chain joins TRBV6-5 to TRBJ2-7; D might be TRBD1 (6 bases). The CDR3 runs 13 residues. The germline gives CDR1 MNHEY, CDR2 SVGAGI. Trimming cost V 5 bases and J 3 bases, with 11 bases left between them. This CDR3 is CASSRDIYYEQYF. As DNA, the CDR3 is TGTGCCAGCAGTAGGGACATATACTACGAGCAGTACTTC.

The chain has TRBV19 and TRBJ1-5; possibly TRBD1 for D (5 bases). V lost 6 bases and J 4 bases, leaving 13 bases between the germline ends. CDR3 size: 14 residues. Germline V gene data show CDR1 as LNHDA and CDR2 as SQIVND (reference sequence). CDR3 loop: CASRPGHPNQPQHF. CDR3 sequence (DNA): TGTGCCAGTAGACCCGGACACCCTAATCAGCCCCAGCATTTT.

The V gene is TRBV7-9, the J gene TRBJ2-5, with D uncertain. Trimming stripped 4 bases from V and 1 base from J, with 7 bases between. Germline CDR1 is SEHNR and CDR2 is FQNEAQ (reference sequence). The CDR3 loop spans 13 amino acids. The DNA of the CDR3 is TGTGCCAGCAGCTCTCAAGCCCAAGAGACCCAGTACTTC. Its translation: CASSSQAQETQYF.